This is a list of T cell receptor beta chains from one sample in a study of blood T cell repertoires in COVID-19. Clones were sequenced by immunoSEQ multiplex PCR, and TCRdb holds only the in-frame ones, with some missing. The sample records 200,000 to 250,000 clones, about four fifths being singletons. Sequenced: peripheral blood. The receptor source for this set is a woman younger than 35 with acute or convalescent COVID-19. The CDR3 runs from the conserved cysteine through the conserved F or W. A D gene is named only where the DNA matches it firmly. Only some rows state a clone size, as once, few, many or a class for expanded clones.

v_call	j_call	clone_size	d_call	cdr3_nt	cdr3_aa
TRBV18	TRBJ2-7	NA	TRBD1	TGTGCCAGCTCACCAGACAGGGCCACTTACGAGCAGTACTTC	CASSPDRATYEQYF
TRBV11-2	TRBJ1-3	NA	NA	TGTGCCAGCAGCTATACCCCAACTAGCTCTGGAAACACCATATATTTT	CASSYTPTSSGNTIYF
TRBV28	TRBJ2-2	NA	TRBD2	TGTGCCAGCAGTTTATTGGGAGGGCCCACCGGGGAGCTGTTTTTT	CASSLLGGPTGELFF
TRBV18	TRBJ1-2	NA	TRBD1	TGTGCCAGCTCACCAAACCCGAGACAGGGGAACTATGGCTACACCTTC	CASSPNPRQGNYGYTF
TRBV5-8	TRBJ2-5	NA	NA	TGTGCCAGCAGCTTCACTAGGGAGACCCAGTACTTC	CASSFTRETQYF
TRBV7-9	TRBJ2-2	NA	TRBD1	TGTGCCAGCAGCGAGGACAGGTTAGCCGGGGAGCTGTTTTTT	CASSEDRLAGELFF
TRBV19	TRBJ1-2	once	NA	TGTGCCAGTCATAGGGAGTCCAACTATGGCTACACCTTC	CASHRESNYGYTF
TRBV10-3	TRBJ2-1	NA	TRBD2	TGTGCCGCCAGGCCGCGACTAGCTTTCTATGAGCAGTTCTTC	CAARPRLAFYEQFF
TRBV6-5	TRBJ1-6	NA	NA	TGTGCCAGCAGTTACTCGACAGGTTTCCTCCACTTT	CASSYSTGFLHF
TRBV9	TRBJ2-5	NA	TRBD2	TGTGCCAGCAGCCCTGGTTTGGGACTAGTCTCGGAGACCCAGTACTTC	CASSPGLGLVSETQYF
TRBV12-3/TRBV12-4	TRBJ2-5	NA	NA	TGTGCCAGCAGTTCGAGGCTAGAAGAGACCCAGTACTTC	CASSSRLEETQYF
TRBV2	TRBJ2-3	NA	NA	TGTGCCAGCAGCGCCACTTCCGGGACAAGCACAGATACGCAGTATTTT	CASSATSGTSTDTQYF
TRBV19	TRBJ2-5	NA	TRBD1	TGTGCCAGCAGGGACAGGGGTCGAGGGGAGACCCAGTACTTC	CASRDRGRGETQYF
TRBV18	TRBJ2-1	NA	TRBD2	TGTGCCAGCTCACCCGGGACTAGCGACTACAATGAGCAGTTCTTC	CASSPGTSDYNEQFF
TRBV5-1	TRBJ1-6	NA	NA	TGCGCCAGCAGCCGTTCAGGGGCAACAGATAATTCACCCCTCCACTTT	CASSRSGATDNSPLHF
TRBV3-1/TRBV3-2	TRBJ1-2	NA	TRBD1	TGTGCCAGCAGCCACGGGACAGCCAGTAACTATGGCTACACCTTC	CASSHGTASNYGYTF
TRBV27	TRBJ1-1	few	NA	TGTGCCAGCAGTTTAATGGGGGGAGGGGTGTTGAGAACTGAAGCTTTCTTT	CASSLMGGGVLRTEAFF
TRBV5-1	TRBJ1-1	few	NA	TGCGCCAGCAGCTTGGCTCCGGGGGATTACACTGAAGCTTTCTTT	CASSLAPGDYTEAFF
TRBV5-5	TRBJ2-5	NA	NA	TGTGCCAGCAGCTACAGACTTGACAGGCCCGAAGAGACCCAGTACTTC	CASSYRLDRPEETQYF
TRBV7-9	TRBJ2-1	NA	TRBD2	TGTGCCAGCAGCCCGCTTGGACTAGCCCTATCGGGGAATGAGCAGTTCTTC	CASSPLGLALSGNEQFF
TRBV5-5	TRBJ2-7	NA	NA	TGTGCCAGCAGCTTCCTAGCAAGAGGGTCCTACGAGCAGTACTTC	CASSFLARGSYEQYF
TRBV19	TRBJ1-3	once	NA	TGTGCCAGTAGAATGACCCTCACCGGGGTAACCTCCTCTGGAAACACCATATATTTT	CASRMTLTGVTSSGNTIYF
TRBV19	TRBJ2-3	NA	TRBD2	TGTGCCAGTAGTCCAAGACTAGCGGGAGGGTCGAGCACAGATACGCAGTATTTT	CASSPRLAGGSSTDTQYF
TRBV7-6	TRBJ1-3	NA	NA	TGTGCCAGCAGCTTACGATTCAGGCAGGGTGAAAGCTCTGGAAACACCATATATTTT	CASSLRFRQGESSGNTIYF
TRBV10-1	TRBJ2-3	NA	NA	TGCGCCAGCAGCCAAATCCCCCCACAGGGAGCAGACACAGATACGCAGTATTTT	CASSQIPPQGADTDTQYF
TRBV5-1	TRBJ2-7	NA	TRBD1	TGCGCCAGCAGCTTGGAGACAGGGGGTTTCGAGCAGTACTTC	CASSLETGGFEQYF
TRBV28	TRBJ2-7	few	TRBD2	TGTGCCAGCAGTTTATGGCGGGAGACCTACGAGCAGTACTTC	CASSLWRETYEQYF
TRBV19	TRBJ1-1	once	TRBD1	TGTGCCGGAGCCCTCGGGACAGGGAGAGGAGACACTGAAGCTTTCTTT	CAGALGTGRGDTEAFF